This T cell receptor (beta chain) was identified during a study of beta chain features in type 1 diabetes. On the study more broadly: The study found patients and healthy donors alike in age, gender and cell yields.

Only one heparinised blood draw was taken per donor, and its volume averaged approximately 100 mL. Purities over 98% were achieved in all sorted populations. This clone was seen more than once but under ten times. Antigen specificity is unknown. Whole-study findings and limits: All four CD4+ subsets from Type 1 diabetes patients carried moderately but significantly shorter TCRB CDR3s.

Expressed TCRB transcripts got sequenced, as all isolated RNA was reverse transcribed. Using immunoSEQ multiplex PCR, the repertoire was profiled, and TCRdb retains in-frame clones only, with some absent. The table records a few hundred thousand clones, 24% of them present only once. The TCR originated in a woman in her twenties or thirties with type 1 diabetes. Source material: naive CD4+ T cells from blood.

CDR3 nucleotides: TGCAGCGTGGGGACAGGGTCTAACTATGGCTACACCTTC. As protein: CSVGTGSNYGYTF. The chain uses TRBV29-1 and TRBJ1-2, with 9 bases that match TRBD1. Germline assignment: CDR1 SQVTM and CDR2 ANQGSEA. Losses at the gene ends were 6 bases for V and 0 bases for J; bases not matched to a gene: 2. The CDR3 totals 13 residues.